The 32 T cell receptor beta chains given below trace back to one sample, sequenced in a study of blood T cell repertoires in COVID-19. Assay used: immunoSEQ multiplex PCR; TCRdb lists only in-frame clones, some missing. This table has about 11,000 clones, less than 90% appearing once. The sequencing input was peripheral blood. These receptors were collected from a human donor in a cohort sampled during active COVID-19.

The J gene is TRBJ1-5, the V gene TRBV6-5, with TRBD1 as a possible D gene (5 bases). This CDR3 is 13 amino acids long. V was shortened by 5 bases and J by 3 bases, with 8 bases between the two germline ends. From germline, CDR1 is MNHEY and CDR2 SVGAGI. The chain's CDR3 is CASSTGFNQPQHF. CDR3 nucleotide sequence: TGTGCCAGCAGTACAGGATTCAATCAGCCCCAGCATTTT.

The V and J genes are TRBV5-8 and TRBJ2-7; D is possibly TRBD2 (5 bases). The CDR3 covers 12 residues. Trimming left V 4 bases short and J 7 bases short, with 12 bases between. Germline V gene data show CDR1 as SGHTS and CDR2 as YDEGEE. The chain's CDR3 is CASSGEGREQYF. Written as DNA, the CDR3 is TGTGCCAGCAGCGGAGAGGGTCGGGAGCAGTACTTC.

CDR3 loop: CASSQGGTRTLHF. CDR3 DNA: TGTGCCAGCAGCCAAGGAGGGACAAGGACCCTCCACTTT. The chain joins TRBV3-1 (or the pseudogene TRBV3-2) to TRBJ1-6; D is possibly TRBD1 (6 bases). The germline CDR1 and CDR2 sequences are LGHDT and YNNKEL (reference sequence). V shed 1 base and J shed 14 bases, with 12 bases lying between them. This CDR3 is built from 13 residues.

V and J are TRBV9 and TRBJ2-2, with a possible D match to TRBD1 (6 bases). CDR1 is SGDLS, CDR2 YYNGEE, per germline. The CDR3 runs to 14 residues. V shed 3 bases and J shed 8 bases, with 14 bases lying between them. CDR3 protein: CASSAVPGQGELFF. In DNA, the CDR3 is TGTGCCAGCAGCGCAGTCCCCGGACAGGGGGAGCTGTTTTTT. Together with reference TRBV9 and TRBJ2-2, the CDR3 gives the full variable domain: DSGVTQTPKHLITATGQRVTLRCSPRSGDLSVYWYQQSLDQGLQFLIQYYNGEERAKGNILERFSAQQFPDLHSELNLSSLELGDSALYFCASSAVPGQGELFFGEGSRLTVL.

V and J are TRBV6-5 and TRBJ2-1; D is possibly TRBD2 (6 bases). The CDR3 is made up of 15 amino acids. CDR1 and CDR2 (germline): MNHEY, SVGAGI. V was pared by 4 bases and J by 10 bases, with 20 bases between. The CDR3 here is CASSWRGGDLREQFF. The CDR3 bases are TGTGCCAGCAGTTGGCGGGGCGGGGACTTACGGGAGCAGTTCTTC.

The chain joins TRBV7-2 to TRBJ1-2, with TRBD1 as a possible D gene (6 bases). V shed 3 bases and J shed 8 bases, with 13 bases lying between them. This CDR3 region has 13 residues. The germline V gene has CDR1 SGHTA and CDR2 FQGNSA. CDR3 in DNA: TGTGCCAGCAGCTTCCCAGGGGTGGGAGGCTACACCTTC. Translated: CASSFPGVGGYTF.

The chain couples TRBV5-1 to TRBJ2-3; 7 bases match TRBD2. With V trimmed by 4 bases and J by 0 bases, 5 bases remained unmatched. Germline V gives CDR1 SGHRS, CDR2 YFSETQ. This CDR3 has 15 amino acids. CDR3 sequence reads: CASSASGVSTDTQYF. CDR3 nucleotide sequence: TGCGCCAGCAGCGCAAGCGGGGTTAGCACAGATACGCAGTATTTT. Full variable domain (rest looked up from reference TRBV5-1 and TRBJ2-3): KAGVTQTPRYLIKTRGQQVTLSCSPISGHRSVSWYQQTPGQGLQFLFEYFSETQRNKGNFPGRFSGRQFSNSRSEMNVSTLELGDSALYLCASSASGVSTDTQYFGPGTRLTVL.

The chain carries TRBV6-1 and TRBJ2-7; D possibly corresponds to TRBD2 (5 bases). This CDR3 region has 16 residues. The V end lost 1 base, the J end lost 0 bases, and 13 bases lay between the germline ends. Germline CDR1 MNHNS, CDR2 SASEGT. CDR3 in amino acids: CASSEGVGGYSYEQYF. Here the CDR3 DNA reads TGTGCCAGCAGTGAAGGGGTAGGAGGATACTCCTACGAGCAGTACTTC.

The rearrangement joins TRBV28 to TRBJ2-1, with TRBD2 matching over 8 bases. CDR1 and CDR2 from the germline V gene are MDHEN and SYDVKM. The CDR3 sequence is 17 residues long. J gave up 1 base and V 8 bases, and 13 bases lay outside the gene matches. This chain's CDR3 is CASLRTSGRRSYNEQFF. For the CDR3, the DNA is TGTGCCAGCCTTCGTACGAGCGGGAGAAGGTCCTACAATGAGCAGTTCTTC. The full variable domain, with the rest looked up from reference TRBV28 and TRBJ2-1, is DVKVTQSSRYLVKRTGEKVFLECVQDMDHENMFWYRQDPGLGLRLIYFSYDVKMKEKGDIPEGYSVSREKKERFSLILESASTNQTSMYLCASLRTSGRRSYNEQFFGPGTRLTVL.

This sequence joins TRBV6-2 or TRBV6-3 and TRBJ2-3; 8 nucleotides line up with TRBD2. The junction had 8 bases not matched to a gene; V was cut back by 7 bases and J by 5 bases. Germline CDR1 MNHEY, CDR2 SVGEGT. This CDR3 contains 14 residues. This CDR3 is CASTPRLAGDTQYF. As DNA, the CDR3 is TGTGCCAGCACCCCTCGGCTAGCGGGAGATACGCAGTATTTT.

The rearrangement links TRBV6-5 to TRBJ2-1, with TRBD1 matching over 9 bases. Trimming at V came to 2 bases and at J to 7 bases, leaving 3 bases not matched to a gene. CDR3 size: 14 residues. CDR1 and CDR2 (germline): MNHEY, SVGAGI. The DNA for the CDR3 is TGTGCCAGCAGTTACGGGACAGGGAGAAATGAGCAGTTCTTC. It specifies CASSYGTGRNEQFF.

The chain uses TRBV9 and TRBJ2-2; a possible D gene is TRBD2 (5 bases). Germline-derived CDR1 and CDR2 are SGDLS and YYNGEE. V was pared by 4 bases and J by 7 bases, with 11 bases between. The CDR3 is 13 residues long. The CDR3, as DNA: TGTGCCAGCAGCCAACCAGGACTCGGGGAGCTGTTTTTT. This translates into CASSQPGLGELFF.

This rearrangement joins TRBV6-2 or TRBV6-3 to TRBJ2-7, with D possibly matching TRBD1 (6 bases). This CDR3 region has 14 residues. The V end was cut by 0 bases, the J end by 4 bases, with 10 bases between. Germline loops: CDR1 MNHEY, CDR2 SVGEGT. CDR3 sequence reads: CASSYSQDSYEQYF. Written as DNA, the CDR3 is TGTGCCAGCAGTTACTCCCAGGACAGTTACGAGCAGTACTTC.

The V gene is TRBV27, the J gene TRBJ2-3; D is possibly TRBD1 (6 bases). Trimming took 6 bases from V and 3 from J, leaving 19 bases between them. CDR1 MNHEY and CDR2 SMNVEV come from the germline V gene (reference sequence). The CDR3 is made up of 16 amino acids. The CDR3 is CASSRESGGWTDTQYF. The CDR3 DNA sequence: TGTGCCAGCAGCCGAGAGTCTGGGGGCTGGACAGATACGCAGTATTTT.

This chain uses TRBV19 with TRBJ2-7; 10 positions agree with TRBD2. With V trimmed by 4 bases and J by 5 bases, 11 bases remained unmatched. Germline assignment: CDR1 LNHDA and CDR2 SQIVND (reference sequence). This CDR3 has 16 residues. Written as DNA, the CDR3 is TGTGCCAGTAGTAGAAAAGGGACTAGCGAGGACCACGAGCAGTACTTC. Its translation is CASSRKGTSEDHEQYF.

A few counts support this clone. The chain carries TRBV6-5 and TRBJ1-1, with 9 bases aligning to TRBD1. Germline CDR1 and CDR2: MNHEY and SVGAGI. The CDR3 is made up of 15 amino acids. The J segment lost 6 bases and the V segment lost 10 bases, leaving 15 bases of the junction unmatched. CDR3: CATKHTGQGDSEAFF. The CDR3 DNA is TGTGCCACCAAACACACGGGACAGGGTGACTCTGAAGCTTTCTTT.

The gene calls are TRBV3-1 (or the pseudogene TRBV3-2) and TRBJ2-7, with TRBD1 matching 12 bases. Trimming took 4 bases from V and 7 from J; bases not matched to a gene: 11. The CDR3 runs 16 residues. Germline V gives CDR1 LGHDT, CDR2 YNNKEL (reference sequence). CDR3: CASSPLFGTGGREQYF. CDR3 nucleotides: TGTGCCAGCAGCCCCCTCTTCGGGACAGGGGGCCGGGAGCAGTACTTC.

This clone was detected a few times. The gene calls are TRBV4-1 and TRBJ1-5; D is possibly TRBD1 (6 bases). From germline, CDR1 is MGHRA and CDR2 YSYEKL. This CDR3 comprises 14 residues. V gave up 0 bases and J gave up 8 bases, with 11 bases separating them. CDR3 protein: CASSQDPRDKPQHF. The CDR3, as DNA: TGCGCCAGCAGCCAAGACCCGAGGGACAAGCCCCAGCATTTT.

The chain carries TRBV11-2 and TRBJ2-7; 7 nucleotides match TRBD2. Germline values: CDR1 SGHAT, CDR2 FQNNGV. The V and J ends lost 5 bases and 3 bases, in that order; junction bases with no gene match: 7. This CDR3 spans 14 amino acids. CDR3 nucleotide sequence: TGTGCCAGCAGCCTGAGCGGGATGGTCTACGAGCAGTACTTC. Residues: CASSLSGMVYEQYF.

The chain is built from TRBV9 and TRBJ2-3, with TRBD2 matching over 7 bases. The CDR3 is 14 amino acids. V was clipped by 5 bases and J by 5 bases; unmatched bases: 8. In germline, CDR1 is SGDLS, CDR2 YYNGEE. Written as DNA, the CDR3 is TGTGCCAGCAGTAAGGCGGGAGCAATAGATACGCAGTATTTT. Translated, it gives CASSKAGAIDTQYF.

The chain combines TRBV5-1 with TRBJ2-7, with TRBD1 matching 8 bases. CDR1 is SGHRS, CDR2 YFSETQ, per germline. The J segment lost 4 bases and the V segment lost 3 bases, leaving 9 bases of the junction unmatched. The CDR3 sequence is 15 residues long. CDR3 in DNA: TGCGCCAGCAGCTCATCCGGGACAGGTAATTACGAGCAGTACTTC. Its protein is CASSSSGTGNYEQYF.

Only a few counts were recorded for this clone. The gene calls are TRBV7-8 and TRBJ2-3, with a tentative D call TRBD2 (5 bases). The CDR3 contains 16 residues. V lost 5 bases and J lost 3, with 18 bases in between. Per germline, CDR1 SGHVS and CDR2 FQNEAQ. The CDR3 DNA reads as TGTGCCAGCAGCCTTCGGCTAGCTCAGAAAACAGATACGCAGTATTTT. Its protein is CASSLRLAQKTDTQYF.

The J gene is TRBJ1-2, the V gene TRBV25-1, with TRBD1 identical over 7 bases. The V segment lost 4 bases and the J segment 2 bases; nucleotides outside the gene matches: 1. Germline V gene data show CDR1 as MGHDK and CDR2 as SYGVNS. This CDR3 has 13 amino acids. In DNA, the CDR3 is TGTGCCAGCAGTGCGGGACAGAACTATGGCTACACCTTC. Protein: CASSAGQNYGYTF.

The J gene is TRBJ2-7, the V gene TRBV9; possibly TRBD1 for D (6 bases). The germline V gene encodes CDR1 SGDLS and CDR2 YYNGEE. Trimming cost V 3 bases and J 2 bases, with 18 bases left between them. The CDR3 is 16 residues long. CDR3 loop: CASSAGPTRGPYEQYF. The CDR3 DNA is TGTGCCAGCAGCGCCGGCCCTACCAGGGGACCCTACGAGCAGTACTTC.

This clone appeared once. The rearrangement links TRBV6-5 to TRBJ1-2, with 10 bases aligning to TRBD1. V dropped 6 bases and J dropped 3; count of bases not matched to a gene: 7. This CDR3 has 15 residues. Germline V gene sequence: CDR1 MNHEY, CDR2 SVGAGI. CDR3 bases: TGTGCCAGCAGGGATCCGGGACAGGGGCACTATGGCTACACCTTC. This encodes CASRDPGQGHYGYTF.

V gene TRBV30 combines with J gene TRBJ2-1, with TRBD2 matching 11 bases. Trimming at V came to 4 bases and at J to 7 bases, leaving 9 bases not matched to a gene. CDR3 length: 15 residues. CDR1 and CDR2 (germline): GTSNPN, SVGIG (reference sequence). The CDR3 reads CAWKALAGGLNEQFF. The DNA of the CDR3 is TGTGCCTGGAAGGCGCTAGCGGGAGGTTTGAATGAGCAGTTCTTC.

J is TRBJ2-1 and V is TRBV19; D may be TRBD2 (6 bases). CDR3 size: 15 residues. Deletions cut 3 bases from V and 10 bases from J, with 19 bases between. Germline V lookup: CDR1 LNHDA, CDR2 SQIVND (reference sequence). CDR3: CASSIGGKVVWEQFF. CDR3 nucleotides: TGTGCCAGTAGTATTGGCGGGAAGGTCGTTTGGGAGCAGTTCTTC.

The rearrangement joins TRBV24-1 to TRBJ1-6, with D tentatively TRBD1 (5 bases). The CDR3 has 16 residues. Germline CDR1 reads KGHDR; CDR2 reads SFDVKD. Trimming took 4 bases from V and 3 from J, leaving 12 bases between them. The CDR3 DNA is TGTGCCACCAGTGACTATCAGGGCGTCTATAATTCACCCCTCCACTTT. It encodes CATSDYQGVYNSPLHF.

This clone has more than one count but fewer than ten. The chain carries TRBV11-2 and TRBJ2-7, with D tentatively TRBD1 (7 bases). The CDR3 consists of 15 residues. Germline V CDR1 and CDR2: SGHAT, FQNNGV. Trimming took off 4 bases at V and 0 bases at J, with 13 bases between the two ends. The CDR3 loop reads CASSSGDSRSYEQYF. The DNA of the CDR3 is TGTGCCAGCAGCTCGGGGGACAGCCGCTCCTACGAGCAGTACTTC.

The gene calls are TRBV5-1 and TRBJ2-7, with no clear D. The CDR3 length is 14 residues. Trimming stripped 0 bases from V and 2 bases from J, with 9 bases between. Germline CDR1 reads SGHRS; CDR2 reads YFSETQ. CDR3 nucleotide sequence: TGCGCCAGCAGCTTGGGTCGGGTGGCCTACGAGCAGTACTTC. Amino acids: CASSLGRVAYEQYF.

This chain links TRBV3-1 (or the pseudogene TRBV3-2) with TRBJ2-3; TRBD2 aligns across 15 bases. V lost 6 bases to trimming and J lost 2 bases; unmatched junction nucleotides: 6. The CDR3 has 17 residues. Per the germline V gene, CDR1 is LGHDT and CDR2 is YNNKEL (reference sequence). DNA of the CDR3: TGTGCCAGCAGTCGGACTAGCGGGAGGGTCTACACAGATACGCAGTATTTT. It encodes CASSRTSGRVYTDTQYF.

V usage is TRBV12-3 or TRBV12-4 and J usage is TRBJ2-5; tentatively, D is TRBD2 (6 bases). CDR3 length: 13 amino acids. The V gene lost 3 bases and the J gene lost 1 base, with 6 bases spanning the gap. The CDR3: CASSLGGQETQYF. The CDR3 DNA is TGTGCCAGCAGTTTGGGGGGCCAAGAGACCCAGTACTTC.